The 3 T cell receptor beta chains below come from one sample, sequenced in a study of cytomegalovirus exposure and HLA in healthy donors listed by TCRdb under 2017. Library prep was done by the immunoSEQ multiplex PCR assay. The immuneACCESS repertoire file appears here via TCRdb, limited to in-frame rearrangements. These files lack a portion of the clones; in checked studies, under half of the deficit traces to unresolved V genes, and the cause of the others is not known. The sample profile shows hundreds of thousands of clones; roughly 89% of them were found once. Of the sample, roughly 2.5% is held by the ten largest clones. The material sequenced was PBMCs. These receptors were obtained from a man aged 18 to 29 in good health and CMV-seronegative.

This clone appeared a few times. This chain joins TRBV5-1 and TRBJ1-1; D call uncertain. Trimming removed 4 bases at V and 1 base at J, with 11 bases between. Germline lookup yields CDR1 SGHRS and CDR2 YFSETQ. CDR3 length: 14 amino acids. The CDR3 is CASSPAPGNTEAFF. In DNA form, the CDR3 reads TGCGCCAGCAGCCCTGCCCCGGGGAACACTGAAGCTTTCTTT.

The chain combines TRBV27 with TRBJ1-4, with TRBD1 as a possible D gene (6 bases). CDR3 length equals 16 residues. Germline CDR1 MNHEY, CDR2 SMNVEV (reference sequence). V was cut by 5 bases and J by 4 bases, with 17 bases left in between. The CDR3 nucleotides read TGTGCCAGCAGTCCCTCGGCAGGGGAACTTAATGAAAAACTGTTTTTT. Translating gives CASSPSAGELNEKLFF.

This clone was seen more than once but under ten times. The chain uses TRBV6-6 and TRBJ1-2; 8 bases align to TRBD1. Losses at the gene ends were 6 bases for V and 3 bases for J; bases not matched to a gene: 6. The CDR3 length is 14 residues. In germline, CDR1 is MNHNY, CDR2 SVGAGI (reference sequence). This CDR3 is CASSNGQGHYGYTF. The DNA of the CDR3 is TGTGCCAGCAGCAACGGACAGGGACACTATGGCTACACCTTC.